Below, 17 T cell receptor beta chains from the same sample are listed, as sequenced in a study of T-cell reconstitution after alpha-beta-depleted transplantation in children. Preparation of the TCRbeta library involved a method that used unique molecular identifiers. TCRdb recomputed calls from the PCR reads with MiXCR, one row per CDR3 protein. The profile covers hundreds of thousands of distinct CDR3 sequences, with roughly 13% appearing a single time and around 2.2% taken by the ten largest. This material consisted of PBMCs, mostly from graft donor cells, taken 360 days after TCRalphabeta/CD19-depleted stem cell transplant. The source of these receptors is a male patient younger than 18 who had a stem cell transplant for acute myeloid leukemia, so the T cells may come from the graft donor.

This clonotype was observed many times. The gene calls are TRBV20-1 and TRBJ2-7; 9 nucleotides agree with TRBD2. CDR3 size: 14 residues. CDR1 DFQATT and CDR2 SNEGSKA come from the germline V gene (reference sequence). Trimming cost V 5 bases and J 0 bases; bases outside gene matches: 5. This CDR3 is CSALTSGVSYEQYF. The CDR3 bases are TGCAGTGCTCTGACTAGCGGCGTCTCCTACGAGCAGTACTTC.

This clonotype was found a few times. V usage is TRBV7-2 and J usage is TRBJ2-2, with 10 bases identical to TRBD2. Trimming cost V 5 bases and J 5 bases; bases outside gene matches: 8. From germline, CDR1 is SGHTA and CDR2 FQGNSA. The CDR3 is 16 amino acids. The CDR3 DNA is TGTGCCAGCAGCCAACTAGCGGGGACGCAGACCGGGGAGCTGTTTTTT. Translation: CASSQLAGTQTGELFF.

This clonotype showed up many times. The chain joins TRBV10-3 to TRBJ2-7, with D possibly being TRBD1 (6 bases). In germline, CDR1 is ENHRY, CDR2 SYGVKD. CDR3 length equals 10 residues. V gave up 8 bases and J gave up 7 bases, with 9 bases separating them. The CDR3 DNA reads TGTGCCATCGGGACAAATGAGCAGTACTTC. Translating gives CAIGTNEQYF.

The table lists this clonotype with many counts. V usage is TRBV12-3 or TRBV12-4 and J usage is TRBJ2-7; D remains unclear. V lost 2 bases and J lost 0, with 8 bases in between. The length of the CDR3 is 14 residues. CDR3: CASSLSVSSYEQYF. CDR3 bases: TGTGCCAGCAGTTTAAGCGTGAGCTCCTACGAGCAGTACTTC.

This clonotype was seen a handful of times. This chain joins TRBV3-1 and TRBJ2-1; unclear D gene. Germline V lookup: CDR1 LGHDT, CDR2 YNNKEL (reference sequence). CDR3 size: 16 residues. The V and J ends lost 0 bases and 6 bases respectively, with 15 bases between them. In DNA, the CDR3 is TGTGCCAGCAGCCAAGAACCATCCGCTAGAAGCAATGAGCAGTTCTTC. Amino acid sequence: CASSQEPSARSNEQFF.

The rearrangement links TRBV27 to TRBJ2-2, with TRBD2 identical over 10 bases. The CDR3 consists of 17 residues. J lost 5 bases, V lost 5 bases, and 11 bases had no gene match. From germline, CDR1 is MNHEY and CDR2 SMNVEV (reference sequence). CDR3: CASSPLNGLAETGELFF. For the CDR3, the DNA is TGTGCCAGCAGTCCACTCAATGGACTAGCGGAAACCGGGGAGCTGTTTTTT.

Here the CDR3 DNA reads TGTGCCAGCAGCCCCCGTGGATTAGCGGGGGGGAACAATGAGCAGTTCTTC. Its protein is CASSPRGLAGGNNEQFF. The chain couples TRBV11-2 to TRBJ2-1; 11 bases are a match to TRBD2. This CDR3 spans 17 amino acids. V gave up 5 bases and J gave up 5 bases; unmatched junction bases: 11. Germline assignment: CDR1 SGHAT and CDR2 FQNNGV.

This clonotype was seen a handful of times. The V and J genes are TRBV24-1 and TRBJ2-3; 7 bases fit TRBD2. V shed 0 bases, J shed 4 bases, and the junction held 0 bases outside the gene matches. The CDR3 has 14 amino acids. Germline V lookup: CDR1 KGHDR, CDR2 SFDVKD. DNA for the CDR3: TGTGCCACCAGTGATTTGACTAGCGCAGATACGCAGTATTTT. Translating it yields CATSDLTSADTQYF.

This chain uses TRBV30 with TRBJ1-1; D is unclear. The V end was cut by 3 bases, the J end by 1 base, with 21 bases between. The CDR3 is made up of 17 amino acids. Germline V gene sequence: CDR1 GTSNPN, CDR2 SVGIG (reference sequence). CDR3 nucleotide sequence: TGTGCCTGGAGACGACTCCTACGCGTACAAGGGAACACTGAAGCTTTCTTT. It specifies CAWRRLLRVQGNTEAFF.

V is TRBV19 and J is TRBJ2-7; 8 bases map to TRBD1. The CDR3 runs 15 residues. Looked up from germline, CDR1 is LNHDA and CDR2 is SQIVND (reference sequence). J was trimmed by 0 bases and V by 3 bases; bases with no gene match: 4. CDR3 in amino acids: CASSIQGASSYEQYF. The CDR3 bases are TGTGCCAGTAGTATCCAGGGGGCGAGCTCCTACGAGCAGTACTTC.

This clonotype showed up just a few times. J is TRBJ2-7 and V is TRBV11-2; TRBD2 matches 15 bases. The germline gives CDR1 SGHAT, CDR2 FQNNGV. The CDR3 covers 18 residues. V was clipped by 3 bases and J by 0 bases; unmatched bases: 6. CDR3 in DNA: TGTGCCAGCAGCTTCGGACTAGCGGGAGGGCCGCTCTCCTACGAGCAGTACTTC. This gives the protein CASSFGLAGGPLSYEQYF.

The chain joins TRBV4-2 to TRBJ1-5; no reliable D call. The V and J ends lost 0 bases and 2 bases respectively, with 11 bases between them. This CDR3 has 16 amino acids. Germline V lookup: CDR1 LGHNA, CDR2 YNFKEQ. DNA for the CDR3: TGTGCCAGCAGCCAAGATCGCGGCCAGGGCAATCAGCCCCAGCATTTT. The encoded protein is CASSQDRGQGNQPQHF.

The chain employs TRBV6-1 and TRBJ1-4; D not resolved. The germline V gene has CDR1 MNHNS and CDR2 SASEGT. The V end lost 2 bases, the J end lost 10 bases, and 5 bases lay between the germline ends. The CDR3 is 11 amino acids. CDR3 loop: CASSEPRKLFF. The DNA of the CDR3 is TGTGCCAGCAGTGAACCTCGAAAACTGTTTTTT.

The rearrangement links TRBV11-1 to TRBJ1-2; D might be TRBD1 (6 bases). Germline loops: CDR1 SGHAT, CDR2 FQDESV (reference sequence). V lost 4 bases and J 8 bases, leaving 23 bases between the germline ends. This CDR3 has 16 residues. The CDR3 loop is CASSSTPAGRGSGYTF. The CDR3 DNA reads TGTGCCAGCAGCTCAACTCCGGCAGGGAGGGGGTCGGGCTACACCTTC.

This clonotype was counted only a few times. The chain joins TRBV3-1 to TRBJ2-3; TRBD1 matches at 7 bases. CDR1 is LGHDT, CDR2 YNNKEL, per germline (reference sequence). The length of the CDR3 is 15 residues. V trimming: 6 bases; J trimming: 1 base; junction bases outside the gene matches: 7. The CDR3 DNA reads as TGTGCCAGCAGTCGAACAGGGGCCCGCACAGATACGCAGTATTTT. Amino acid sequence: CASSRTGARTDTQYF.

V usage is TRBV4-2 and J usage is TRBJ2-7; D unclear. V was clipped by 4 bases and J by 0 bases, with 13 bases between them. Germline V gene sequence: CDR1 LGHNA, CDR2 YNFKEQ. The CDR3 contains 15 residues. The CDR3 loop is CASSPLTSSSYEQYF. The CDR3 DNA follows: TGTGCCAGCAGCCCCCTTACCTCGAGCTCCTACGAGCAGTACTTC.

This clonotype came up many times. The chain couples TRBV5-8 to TRBJ2-7; D not resolved. The germline gives CDR1 SGHTS, CDR2 YDEGEE. This CDR3 is 12 amino acids long. V gave up 5 bases and J gave up 6 bases, with 12 bases separating them. CDR3 DNA sequence: TGTGCCAGCAGTTATACGGTCCCCGAGCAGTACTTC. Its translation: CASSYTVPEQYF. The complete variable domain, with remaining parts taken from reference TRBV5-8 and TRBJ2-7, reads EAGVTQSPTHLIKTRGQQATLRCSPISGHTSVYWYQQALGLGLQFLLWYDEGEERNRGNFPPRFSGRQFPNYSSELNVNALELEDSALYLCASSYTVPEQYFGPGTRLTVT.